The table lists the clone carrying this T cell receptor (beta chain) with a few counts. Its antigen remains unidentified. The data belong to a study of OX40 agonist ivuxolimab in advanced cancers. Overall study results and limits: Circulating CD4+ and CD8+ T cells showed clonal expansion by week 6 at 0.1 to 3.0 mg/kg. Among the least clonally expanded were partial responders at 0.1-3.0 mg/kg. Certain nonresponders additionally had low normalized T-cell clonal expansion.

The CDR3 length is 14 residues. Unmatched junction bases numbered 1, after V lost 1 base and J lost 7 bases. The germline CDR1 and CDR2 sequences are GTSNPN and SVGIG (reference sequence). Using immunoSEQ multiplex PCR, the repertoire was profiled, and TCRdb retains in-frame clones only, with some absent. The sample has about 26,000 clones; 83% are singletons. This chain links TRBV30 with TRBJ2-1; 13 nucleotides match TRBD2. The sample was CD4+ or CD8+ T cells sorted from blood, taken in a trial of the OX40 agonist ivuxolimab. The source is an adult with an advanced solid tumor such as melanoma, head and neck, liver or kidney cancer. The CDR3 loop is CAWSGLAGGNEQFF. Here the CDR3 DNA reads TGTGCCTGGAGTGGACTAGCGGGGGGTAATGAGCAGTTCTTC.